One sample yielded the 21 T cell receptor beta chains listed below, sequenced in a study of blood T cell repertoires in COVID-19. Measured with immunoSEQ multiplex PCR; TCRdb has only the in-frame clones, and not every one. Of about 130,000 clones in the sample, around 85% were seen once. Sequenced sample: peripheral blood. The receptors derive from a woman of 80 years or more with COVID-19, enrolled during active disease.

The chain links TRBV27 to TRBJ1-1, with 8 bases that match TRBD1. Germline-derived CDR1 and CDR2 are MNHEY and SMNVEV (reference sequence). V lost 5 bases, J lost 11 bases, and 7 bases stayed unmatched. The CDR3 totals 12 residues. The CDR3 loop reads CASSRTGSYAFF. In DNA, the CDR3 is TGTGCCAGCAGTCGGACAGGGAGTTACGCTTTCTTT.

The gene calls are TRBV23-1 and TRBJ2-5; D perhaps matches TRBD2 (6 bases). TRBV23-1 has ORF status, its function being uncertain. The CDR3 totals 15 residues. V was shortened by 6 bases and J by 5 bases, with 19 bases between the two germline ends. CDR3 region: CASSHAGPPTETQYF. Here the CDR3 DNA reads TGCGCCAGCAGCCACGCGGGACCTCCAACGGAGACCCAGTACTTC.

The J gene is TRBJ1-1, the V gene TRBV19; TRBD1 is a possible D gene (5 bases). CDR1 is LNHDA, CDR2 SQIVND, per germline (reference sequence). This CDR3 comprises 14 residues. Trimming cost V 6 bases and J 3 bases, with 14 bases left between them. CDR3 sequence (DNA): TGTGCCAGTAGGATCCAGGGTCCGGACACTGAAGCTTTCTTT. Amino acid sequence: CASRIQGPDTEAFF.

The chain uses TRBV27 and TRBJ1-2, with 11 bases aligning to TRBD1. Germline V gene data show CDR1 as MNHEY and CDR2 as SMNVEV (reference sequence). V trimming: 8 bases; J trimming: 4 bases; junction bases outside the gene matches: 6. The CDR3 loop spans 14 amino acids. The CDR3 here is CASGQGAIPYGYTF. CDR3 sequence (DNA): TGTGCCAGCGGACAGGGGGCTATCCCCTATGGCTACACCTTC.

The chain carries TRBV3-1 (or the pseudogene TRBV3-2) and TRBJ1-1; a possible D gene is TRBD1 (6 bases). CDR1 LGHDT and CDR2 YNNKEL come from the germline V gene (reference sequence). Trimming stripped 6 bases from V and 5 bases from J, with 13 bases between. The CDR3 loop spans 13 amino acids. The CDR3 protein is CASSLRGGTEAFF. The CDR3 region has the DNA TGTGCCAGCAGTCTCAGGGGTGGGACTGAAGCTTTCTTT.

Written as DNA, the CDR3 is TGTGCCAGCAGCAAAGGGGACCCACTAGCGGGAGGGCCTCGGGGGGAGACCCAGTACTTC. Translation gives CASSKGDPLAGGPRGETQYF. This chain links TRBV7-9 with TRBJ2-5; 13 bases agree with TRBD2. V shed 5 bases and J 5 bases; nucleotides not matched to a gene: 20. Germline CDR1 reads SEHNR; CDR2 reads FQNEAQ (reference sequence). The CDR3 contains 20 residues.

The genes are TRBV4-3 and TRBJ1-1; D not resolved. The CDR3 has 15 amino acids. V lost 0 bases and J lost 0, with 8 bases in between. Germline assignment: CDR1 LGHNA and CDR2 YSLEER. In nucleotides, the CDR3 is TGCGCCAGCAGCCAAGATTTCCGTATGAACACTGAAGCTTTCTTT. It yields the protein CASSQDFRMNTEAFF.

This chain uses TRBV6-6 with TRBJ1-5; D is possibly TRBD1 (5 bases). There are 16 residues in the CDR3. V shed 2 bases and J shed 0 bases, with 11 bases lying between them. Germline-derived CDR1 and CDR2 are MNHNY and SVGAGI (reference sequence). CDR3 DNA: TGTGCCAGCAGTTACGGTAGGGGTCATAGCAATCAGCCCCAGCATTTT. It translates to CASSYGRGHSNQPQHF.

The chain combines TRBV28 with TRBJ2-3; D perhaps matches TRBD2 (6 bases). The CDR3 runs to 15 residues. Germline V CDR1 and CDR2: MDHEN, SYDVKM. V was clipped by 3 bases and J by 4 bases, with 14 bases between them. This CDR3 is CASSFLGERADTQYF. CDR3 DNA: TGTGCCAGCAGTTTTCTGGGGGAGCGGGCAGATACGCAGTATTTT. Looking up the rest from reference TRBV28 and TRBJ2-3 gives the full variable domain: DVKVTQSSRYLVKRTGEKVFLECVQDMDHENMFWYRQDPGLGLRLIYFSYDVKMKEKGDIPEGYSVSREKKERFSLILESASTNQTSMYLCASSFLGERADTQYFGPGTRLTVL.

The chain has TRBV28 and TRBJ1-1, with D perhaps TRBD1 (5 bases). Germline CDR1 reads MDHEN; CDR2 reads SYDVKM. This CDR3 has 17 residues. V was trimmed by 6 bases and J by 4 bases, leaving 24 bases between them. This CDR3 reads CASSDFYSRATGTEAFF. DNA of the CDR3: TGTGCCAGCAGCGACTTTTATAGCAGGGCGACGGGCACTGAAGCTTTCTTT.

This sequence joins TRBV10-3 and TRBJ2-2, with D unresolved. The CDR3 totals 15 residues. The germline CDR1 and CDR2 sequences are ENHRY and SYGVKD. Trimming stripped 6 bases from V and 2 bases from J, with 13 bases between. Here the CDR3 DNA reads TGTGCCATCAGCGGTGGCGGTAGAAACACCGGGGAGCTGTTTTTT. It yields the protein CAISGGGRNTGELFF.

This chain connects TRBV25-1 to TRBJ2-3; TRBD1 is a possible D gene (5 bases). V was pared by 3 bases and J by 0 bases, with 13 bases between. Germline CDR1 is MGHDK and CDR2 is SYGVNS. The CDR3 is made up of 16 amino acids. In DNA form, the CDR3 reads TGTGCCAGCAGTGACGGTGGGGCGGCTAGCACAGATACGCAGTATTTT. Its protein product is CASSDGGAASTDTQYF.

The V and J genes are TRBV7-2 and TRBJ2-2, with D perhaps TRBD2 (5 bases). CDR3 length: 15 residues. Germline V gene data show CDR1 as SGHTA and CDR2 as FQGNSA. V gave up 1 base and J gave up 1 base, with 7 bases separating them. The CDR3 DNA reads as TGTGCCAGCAGCTTAGTCGAGGGGAACACCGGGGAGCTGTTTTTT. Protein sequence: CASSLVEGNTGELFF.

This clone has only one observation. The CDR3 here is CASITGQLLLYEQYF. The CDR3 nucleotides read TGCGCCAGCATTACAGGACAGCTCCTCCTCTACGAGCAGTACTTC. V gene TRBV10-1 combines with J gene TRBJ2-7; D might be TRBD1 (6 bases). The CDR3 covers 15 residues. Germline V gene lookup returns CDR1 WNHNN and CDR2 SYGVQD (reference sequence). Trimming cost V 7 bases and J 3 bases, with 19 bases left between them.

The chain is built from TRBV7-9 and TRBJ2-7, with D hard to call. CDR1 is SEHNR, CDR2 FQNEAQ, per germline (reference sequence). Trimming pared 1 base from V and 3 bases from J, leaving 10 bases between. This CDR3 has 14 residues. The CDR3 DNA sequence: TGTGCCAGCAGCTTAGTTCCCACTCACTACGAGCAGTACTTC. This encodes CASSLVPTHYEQYF.

The V call is TRBV9, the J call TRBJ1-5; 9 nucleotides line up with TRBD1. V shed 4 bases and J 8 bases; nucleotides not matched to a gene: 7. CDR3 length equals 14 residues. Germline CDR1 reads SGDLS; CDR2 reads YYNGEE. CDR3 sequence (DNA): TGTGCCAGCAGCAAAACAGGGGGCTATGAGCCCCAGCATTTT. It is translated as CASSKTGGYEPQHF. Full variable domain (rest looked up from reference TRBV9 and TRBJ1-5): DSGVTQTPKHLITATGQRVTLRCSPRSGDLSVYWYQQSLDQGLQFLIQYYNGEERAKGNILERFSAQQFPDLHSELNLSSLELGDSALYFCASSKTGGYEPQHFGDGTRLSIL.

This clone was found once. The DNA for the CDR3 is TGTGCCAGCTCTCCCCGACTAGCGGGAGGCTACAATGAGCAGTTCTTC. Translating it yields CASSPRLAGGYNEQFF. The chain is built from TRBV18 and TRBJ2-1, with 13 nucleotides matching TRBD2. J lost 3 bases, V lost 6 bases, and 5 bases had no gene match. This CDR3 spans 16 amino acids. Germline V lookup: CDR1 KGHSH, CDR2 LQKENI. Full variable domain (missing parts from reference TRBV18 and TRBJ2-1): NAGVMQNPRHLVRRRGQEARLRCSPMKGHSHVYWYRQLPEEGLKFMVYLQKENIIDESGMPKERFSAEFPKEGPSILRIQQVVRGDSAAYFCASSPRLAGGYNEQFFGPGTRLTVL.

The chain joins TRBV28 to TRBJ1-4; a possible D gene is TRBD1 (5 bases). V lost 6 bases and J 7 bases, leaving 15 bases between the germline ends. Germline CDR1 is MDHEN and CDR2 is SYDVKM. This CDR3 spans 14 amino acids. This chain's CDR3 is CASRRGGDTEKLFF. Written as DNA, the CDR3 is TGTGCCAGCAGACGGGGGGGGGATACTGAAAAACTGTTTTTT.

On this clone itself: Other DNA sequences of this sample code for an identical CDR3. CDR3 sequence reads: CASSLSGQPQHF. CDR3 nucleotide sequence: TGTGCCAGCAGTTTAAGCGGACAGCCCCAGCATTTT. The chain uses TRBV28 and TRBJ1-5, with D uncertain. V was pared by 2 bases and J by 7 bases, with 6 bases between. Looked up from germline, CDR1 is MDHEN and CDR2 is SYDVKM. CDR3 length equals 12 residues. Filled out from reference TRBV28 and TRBJ1-5, the complete variable domain reads DVKVTQSSRYLVKRTGEKVFLECVQDMDHENMFWYRQDPGLGLRLIYFSYDVKMKEKGDIPEGYSVSREKKERFSLILESASTNQTSMYLCASSLSGQPQHFGDGTRLSIL.

The chain uses TRBV2 and TRBJ1-4; 8 nucleotides align to TRBD1. Germline CDR1 and CDR2: SNHLY and FYNNEI. This CDR3 spans 17 amino acids. Unmatched junction bases numbered 17, after V lost 7 bases and J lost 7 bases. The CDR3 DNA sequence: TGTGCCAGCAAAGGAGACCTATGGACAGGGTTAGGTGAAAAACTGTTTTTT. Translation gives CASKGDLWTGLGEKLFF.

For this clone: A read error may produce the germline difference seen at one junction end. The chain combines TRBV6-2 or TRBV6-3 with TRBJ2-6; 7 nucleotides match TRBD1. CDR3 length: 16 residues. Germline CDR1 and CDR2: MNHEY and SVGEGT. Here the CDR3 DNA reads TGTGCCAGCAGATACTCAGGGGGCTCTGGGGCCAACGTCCTGACTTTC. Translation: CASRYSGGSGANVLTF.